This note documents a single T cell receptor (beta chain) sequence. The source of the sample is a study of blood T cell repertoires in COVID-19. Measured with immunoSEQ multiplex PCR; TCRdb has only the in-frame clones, and not every one. This sample carries more than 95,000 clones, more than 80% of them seen once, and the ten largest clones take around 3.7%. Material for sequencing was peripheral blood. The receptor comes from a woman aged 55-69 years with acute or convalescent COVID-19.

This CDR3 reads CASSRGLNYGYTF. The CDR3 DNA sequence: TGTGCCAGCAGTCGGGGACTGAACTATGGCTACACCTTC. The chain combines TRBV6-1 with TRBJ1-2; tentative D call: TRBD1 (5 bases). CDR1 MNHNS and CDR2 SASEGT come from the germline V gene. Trimming shortened V by 5 bases and J by 2 bases, and 9 bases separated the two germline ends. This CDR3 comprises 13 residues.